The present TCR beta chain was sequenced within a study of blood T cell repertoires in COVID-19. At the level of the study: Acute and convalescent COVID-19 samples came from the United States, Italy and Spain. T cells, B-cell-depleted T cells, or PBMCs supplied cDNA or gDNA.

Authors' data handling: Estimation of nucleated cell counts relied on the amplification of reference gene primers. The repertoire was sequenced with immunoSEQ multiplex PCR; TCRdb's copy has only in-frame clones and lacks some. V, J and clone size reflect that table, while D and trimming were determined from the DNA. The table shows 250,000 or so clones, with around 80% occurring only once. Germline assignment: CDR1 GTSNPN and CDR2 SVGIG (reference sequence). The ends lost 7 bases at V and 2 bases at J; junction bases unmatched: 5. CDR3 size: 12 residues. This chain joins TRBV30 and TRBJ2-7; TRBD1 aligns across 7 bases. The receptor was derived from a man aged 60 to 69 with acute or convalescent COVID-19. The sample taken for sequencing was peripheral blood. CDR3 in amino acids: CAFDRVPYEQYF. DNA of the CDR3: TGTGCCTTTGACAGGGTCCCCTACGAGCAGTACTTC.